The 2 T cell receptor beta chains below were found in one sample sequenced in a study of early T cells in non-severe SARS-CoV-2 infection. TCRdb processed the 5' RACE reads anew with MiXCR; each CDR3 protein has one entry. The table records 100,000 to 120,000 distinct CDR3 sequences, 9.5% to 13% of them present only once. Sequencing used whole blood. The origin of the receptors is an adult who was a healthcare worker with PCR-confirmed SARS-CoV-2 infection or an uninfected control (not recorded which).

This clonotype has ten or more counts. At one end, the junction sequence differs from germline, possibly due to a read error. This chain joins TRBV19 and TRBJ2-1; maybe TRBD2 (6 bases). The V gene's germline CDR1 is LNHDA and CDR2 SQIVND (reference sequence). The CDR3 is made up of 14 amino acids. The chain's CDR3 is CASSMAGWPSEQFF. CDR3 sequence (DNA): TGTGCCAGCAGTATGGCGGGGTGGCCGAGTGAGCAGTTCTTC.

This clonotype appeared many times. The CDR3 loop is CASSVVGYGYTF. CDR3 bases: TGTGCCAGCAGTGTGGTAGGATATGGCTACACCTTC. V is TRBV2 and J is TRBJ1-2; unclear D gene. The V end lost 4 bases, the J end lost 5 bases, and 8 bases lay between the germline ends. CDR3 size: 12 residues. Per the germline V gene, CDR1 is SNHLY and CDR2 is FYNNEI.